The 7 T cell receptor beta chains below come from one sample, sequenced in a study of patients with pleural tuberculosis. TCRdb re-called the reads through MiXCR, storing one row per CDR3 protein. The top ten hold about 3.5% of the sample, which has some 29,000 distinct CDR3 sequences, roughly 18% seen once. Sequenced material: peripheral blood. All receptors derive from a human donor with pleural tuberculosis.

Comment on this clonotype: Its ends do not fully match the called genes, so a read error is possible. The chain combines TRBV6-5 with TRBJ2-1; no clear D. In germline, CDR1 is MNHEY, CDR2 SVGAGI. The CDR3 consists of 15 residues. The CDR3, as DNA: TGTGCCAGCAGTACCCTGAGGAACTCCTACAATGGGCAGTTCTTC. Its translation is CASSTLRNSYNGQFF.

By share, this clonotype counts as medium-sized. The V call is TRBV6-2 or TRBV6-3, the J call TRBJ2-1; a weak D match, TRBD2 (5 bases). CDR3 length: 16 amino acids. The V end lost 2 bases, the J end lost 6 bases, and 17 bases lay between the germline ends. Germline V gene data show CDR1 as MNHEY and CDR2 as SVGEGT. CDR3 in amino acids: CASSYGLTIRGNEQFF. In DNA, the CDR3 is TGTGCCAGCAGTTACGGGCTTACTATTCGGGGCAATGAGCAGTTCTTC.

This clonotype is labeled medium-sized. The chain is built from TRBV27 and TRBJ2-7; 8 bases agree with TRBD1. The CDR3 contains 11 residues. V dropped 11 bases and J dropped 5; count of bases not matched to a gene: 5. Germline V gene sequence: CDR1 MNHEY, CDR2 SMNVEV (reference sequence). The CDR3 reads CAVGQGHEQYF. The CDR3, as DNA: TGTGCCGTCGGACAGGGCCACGAGCAGTACTTC.

The chain is built from TRBV30 and TRBJ2-1; a weak D match, TRBD1 (6 bases). Trimming removed 6 bases from V and 5 bases from J, with 14 bases in between. The CDR3 covers 13 residues. CDR1 and CDR2 from the germline V gene are GTSNPN and SVGIG (reference sequence). The CDR3 region is CACRGLPNNEQFF. CDR3 sequence (DNA): TGTGCCTGCAGGGGCCTCCCTAACAATGAGCAGTTCTTC.

This clonotype ranks as medium-sized (0.01 to 0.1%). The chain couples TRBV6-1 to TRBJ2-2; D is ambiguous. The CDR3 sequence is 14 residues long. Trimming took off 7 bases at V and 0 bases at J, with 9 bases between the two ends. The germline V gene encodes CDR1 MNHNS and CDR2 SASEGT. CDR3 loop: CASKLQANTGELFF. CDR3 nucleotide sequence: TGTGCCAGCAAGCTTCAGGCGAACACCGGGGAGCTGTTTTTT.

By share, this clonotype ranks as medium-sized. The gene calls are TRBV6-2 or TRBV6-3 and TRBJ1-1; D remains ambiguous. V lost 2 bases and J lost 6, with 13 bases in between. Germline V gives CDR1 MNHEY, CDR2 SVGEGT. This CDR3 is built from 14 residues. For the CDR3, the DNA is TGTGCCAGCAGTTACGGAGGGCTTCTTGCTGAAGCTTTCTTT. This translates into CASSYGGLLAEAFF.

In this sample, this clonotype turned up many times. The chain uses TRBV29-1 and TRBJ1-2; a weak D match, TRBD1 (5 bases). The germline V gene encodes CDR1 SQVTM and CDR2 ANQGSEA. The V end lost 1 base, the J end lost 0 bases, and 9 bases lay between the germline ends. This CDR3 comprises 14 residues. The CDR3 here is CSVEVTEPNYGYTF. The CDR3 DNA sequence: TGCAGCGTTGAAGTGACAGAACCTAACTATGGCTACACCTTC.